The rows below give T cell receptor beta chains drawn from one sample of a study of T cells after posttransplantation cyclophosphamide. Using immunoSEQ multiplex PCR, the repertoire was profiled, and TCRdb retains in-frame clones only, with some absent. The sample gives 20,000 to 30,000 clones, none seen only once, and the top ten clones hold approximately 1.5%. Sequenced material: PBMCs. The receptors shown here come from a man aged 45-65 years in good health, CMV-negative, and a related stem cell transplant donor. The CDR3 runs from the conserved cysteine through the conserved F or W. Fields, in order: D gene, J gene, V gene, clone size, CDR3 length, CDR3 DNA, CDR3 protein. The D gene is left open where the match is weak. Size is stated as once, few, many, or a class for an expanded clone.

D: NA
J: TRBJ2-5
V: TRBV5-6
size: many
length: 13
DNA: TGTGCCAGCATCGGCAACCAGGGGGAGACCCAGTACTTC
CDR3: CASIGNQGETQYF

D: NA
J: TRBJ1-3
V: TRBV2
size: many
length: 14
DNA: TGTGCCAGCAGCGTCTCATTAGCTGGAAACACCATATATTTT
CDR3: CASSVSLAGNTIYF

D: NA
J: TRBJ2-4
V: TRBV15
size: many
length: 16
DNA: TGTGCCACCAGCAGAGATCGGTGGCAGGGGCGGGACATTCAGTACTTC
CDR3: CATSRDRWQGRDIQYF

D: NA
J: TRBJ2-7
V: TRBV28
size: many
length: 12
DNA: TGTGCCAGCAGTCAACAGATCTACGAGCAGTACTTC
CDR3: CASSQQIYEQYF

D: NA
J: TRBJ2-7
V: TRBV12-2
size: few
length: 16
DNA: TGTGCAAGTCGCTCCGAGGGAGGGCGGGGCTCCTACGAGCAGTACTTC
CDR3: CASRSEGGRGSYEQYF

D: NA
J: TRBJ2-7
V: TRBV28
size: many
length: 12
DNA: TGTGCCAGCAGTTCCCCTGCCTACGAGCAGTACTTC
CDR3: CASSSPAYEQYF

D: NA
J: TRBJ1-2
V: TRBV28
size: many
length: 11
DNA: TGTGCCAGCAGCCTAGAGGAGGGCTACACCTTC
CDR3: CASSLEEGYTF

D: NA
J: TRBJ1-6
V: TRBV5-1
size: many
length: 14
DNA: TGCGCCAGCAGCTTGGGGGACATTTACTCACCCCTCCACTTT
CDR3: CASSLGDIYSPLHF

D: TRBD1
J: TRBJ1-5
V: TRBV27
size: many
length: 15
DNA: TGTGCCAGCAGCCCGGGGACAGGGGTAGATCAGCCCCAGCATTTT
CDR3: CASSPGTGVDQPQHF

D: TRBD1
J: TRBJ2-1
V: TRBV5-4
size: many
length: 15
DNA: TGTGCCAGCAGCCTACCGGGACAGGGTACGGATGAGCAGTTCTTC
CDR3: CASSLPGQGTDEQFF